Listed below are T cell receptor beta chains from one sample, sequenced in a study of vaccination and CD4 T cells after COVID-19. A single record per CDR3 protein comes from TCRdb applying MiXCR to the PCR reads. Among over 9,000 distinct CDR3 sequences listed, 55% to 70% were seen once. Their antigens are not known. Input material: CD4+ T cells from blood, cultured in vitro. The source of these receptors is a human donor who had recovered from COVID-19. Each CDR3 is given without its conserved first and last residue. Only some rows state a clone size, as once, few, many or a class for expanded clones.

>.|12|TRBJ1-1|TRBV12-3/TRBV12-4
ASSFGMLTIEAF
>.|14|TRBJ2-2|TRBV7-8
ASSPRGGGNTGELF
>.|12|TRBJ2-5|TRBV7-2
ASSLAGTQETQY
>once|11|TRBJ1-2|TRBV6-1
ASSEFISGNYT
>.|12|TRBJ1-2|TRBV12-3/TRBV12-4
ASSSRRGSYGYT
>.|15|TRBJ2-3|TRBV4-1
ASSQGVRDPRGDTQY
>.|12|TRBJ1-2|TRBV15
ATSRDKVDYGYT
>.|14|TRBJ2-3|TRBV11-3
ASSLVAGASTDTQY
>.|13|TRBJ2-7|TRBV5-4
ASSLGQGGSYEQY
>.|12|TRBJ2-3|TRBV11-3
ASSFGGAADTQY
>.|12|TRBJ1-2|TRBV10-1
ASSESRANYGYT
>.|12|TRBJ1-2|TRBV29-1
SGQIVQGPLEHT
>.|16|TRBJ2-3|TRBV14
ASSPLNLRDREADTQY
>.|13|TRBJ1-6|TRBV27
DSMVVTFYNSPLH
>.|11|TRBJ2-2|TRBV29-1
SVPRGKTGELF
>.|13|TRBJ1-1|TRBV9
ASSVAAVMNTEAF